This section outlines one T cell receptor beta chain sequence together with its context. Its antigen target is currently unknown. Per-nucleotide qualities are absent, and no much larger clonotype sits a single base away. The library was made by the immunoSEQ multiplex PCR assay. The multiplex PCR relied on a mix of 60 forward primers for TCR Vbeta segments and 13 reverse primers for TCR Jbeta segments. A multiplex PCR assay on genomic DNA amplified the CDR3 region of rearranged TCR beta genes. Amplified TCR beta libraries were sequenced as 87-base-pair reads on the Illumina HiSeq System. Per the source publication's procedure: A later analysis tallied roughly 80 million unique TCR beta chains across the 610 or so repertoires, and 10 million to 11 million of those chains were shared by two or more donors. A nearest-neighbor algorithm error-corrected the raw reads and collapsed the reads into unique sequences, merging closely related sequences to remove PCR and sequencing errors. CDR3 sequences were aligned to IMGT reference sequences to assign V, D and J gene segments. For a sequence to be retained, a match of at least six nucleotides to both a V gene segment and a J gene segment was required. Rearrangements were classified as productive when the CDR3 lacked stop codons and remained in frame with V and J, and all other rearrangements were classified as non-productive. CDR3 was defined by IMGT convention, running from the second conserved V-encoded cysteine to the conserved J-encoded phenylalanine. Sequences without an unambiguous match to a single V gene segment were excluded from the earlier analysis of several hundred of the donors. In an earlier analysis of around 600 of the donors, V segments were called functional above 56.7% productive rearrangements and were called segregating when the between-donor standard deviation exceeded 5%. A statistical classification framework was developed to diagnose cytomegalovirus status using the catalog of TCR beta chain sequences. V and J gene assignment, in a later analysis, came from comparing TCR nucleotide sequences with IMGT/GENE-DB human TR gene sequences. A later analysis assigned CDR3 sequences and most-parsimonious VDJ recombination scenarios with the TCRdist pipeline. In a later analysis, each TCR beta chain was defined by its CDR3 amino acid sequence together with its V-gene family, and reads lacking a unique V-gene family were excluded. In a later analysis, a few hundred highly shared, low-generation-probability nucleotide sequences were removed to address suspected cross-contamination and a sequencing artifact. A later analysis calculated a clonal expansion index for each public chain from normalized within-repertoire ranks of inferred template counts. In a later analysis, generation probabilities were computed using a VDJ recombination model fitted to out-of-frame rearrangements, and the results were checked against IGoR. In a later analysis, hypergeometric tests were used to score TCR-TCR, TCR-HLA and TCR-CMV co-occurrence, with a repertoire-size bias correction applied to TCR pairs. To estimate false discovery rates, a later analysis permuted the HLA or CMV assignments 20 times. In a later analysis, co-occurring TCRs were grouped with DBSCAN, and TCRdist sequence similarity was added when clustering was performed within HLA-allele-positive subsets. Co-occurrence clustering excluded repertoires with fewer than 30,000 or more than 120,000 public chains, plus five with anomalous nucleotide sharing. This is the immuneACCESS table as TCRdb keeps it, with only in-frame sequences that have V and J called. A part of the clones is gone; compared with another copy, unresolved V genes explain less than half, and the rest is unexplained. V, J and clone size were drawn from that table, and D and trimming were deduced from the DNA. The sample yields 120,000 to 150,000 clones; almost 85% were counted once. More than 1.5% of the sample rests with the top ten.

The sample is drawn from a study of cytomegalovirus exposure and HLA in healthy donors (TCRdb year 2017). In terms of the full investigation: According to an earlier analysis of 587 of the donors, some 180 million T cells yielded 117 million unique TCR beta sequences and about 300 Gb of sequence data. The study used immunosequencing to profile the T cell repertoires of under 700 subjects and linked those repertoires to cytomegalovirus serostatus. Donor age, sex, ethnicity and CMV serostatus were compiled together with the repertoire data. The study aimed to test whether cataloging public T cell receptors could reveal signatures of past pathogen exposure. HLA typing included class I and class II loci at four-digit resolution. Of the 398 genotyped donors, more than 75% were placed in the genetic ancestry cluster associated with self-reported Caucasian donors. Among under 450 genotyped donors of the cohort, an average of 235,054 unique TCR beta nucleotide sequences were sequenced per donor, roughly 18% of them non-productive. In a later genetic analysis, genome-wide SNP genotypes for about 55% of the roughly 670 donors were used, and that subset was treated as a discovery cohort. In an earlier analysis of about 590 of the donors, high-throughput TCR beta sequencing was used to judge whether each TCR beta V gene segment behaved as functional or pseudogenic. All discovery cohort repertoires had been generated using a single sequencing platform. High-throughput TCR immunosequencing, statistical association of individual TCRs with disease status, and machine learning were combined to predict cytomegalovirus infection status. A separate validation cohort of roughly 130 different subjects was used in addition to the approximately 700-subject first cohort. Approximately 330 gigabases of sequencing data and around 85 million unique TCR sequences made up an early release that covered over 550 HLA-typed donors. Typing coverage varied by locus: roughly 629-640 donors for A, B, C, DRB1 and DQB1; approximately 560 for DQA1; 600 to 610 for DPA1; 450 to 480 for DPB1. A few DR-DQ haplotypes were treated as single units for association and clustering because of strong linkage in the cohort. In a later analysis, previously published TCR beta repertoires from 550 to 750 donors were re-analyzed and high-resolution HLA genotyping was added so that TCR occurrence patterns could be studied. Rather than drawing on any new phenotypic data, the later analysis identified candidate immune exposures from TCR beta sequences and the way those sequences occurred across donors.

The investigation overall reported the following: In a later analysis, most CMV-associated TCR beta chains were found to appear HLA-restricted, with HLA associations seemingly driven largely by CMV exposure. Most TCR sequences were observed very rarely across donors, whereas some public TCRs were present in many individuals. A group of highly shared sequence variants was considered likely to be a technical artifact of the sequencing pipeline. At a false discovery rate of 0.05, a later analysis linked fewer than 20,000 TCR beta sequences to specific HLA alleles. According to the authors, the approach could potentially be generalized to other disease states and immunological phenotypes. Compared with the approximately 700-donor mean, donors in an Asian-associated ancestry cluster had fewer N-insertions in productive TCRs, according to a later genetic analysis. Cytomegalovirus status was reported to be diagnosed by the classifier with high specificity and sensitivity in both the original and validation cohorts. According to a later analysis, parvovirus B19, influenza, CMV and Epstein-Barr virus appeared linked to several top co-occurrence clusters. Some IMGT-functional V segments, including TRBV6-2 and TRBV6-3, could not be told apart with the 87-base-pair reads, so those segments were excluded. Linkage disequilibrium might explain the correlated functional status among segregating V segments, but an unknown experimental factor could not be excluded. A later analysis found that HLA-associated TCR beta chains were more clonally expanded and had lower generation probabilities than equally common non-associated chains. Because counts were too low, around 18 rarely observed V segments, including chromosome 9 orphons, were left out of the earlier analysis of several hundred of the donors. In the study, about 150 TCR beta chains were listed as associated with cytomegalovirus. A later analysis found that TCR association rates varied across HLA loci, with DRB1 alleles showing the most associated TCRs and HLA-C alleles the fewest. Roughly uniform sequencing depth across donors was assumed in presence/absence analyses, although this assumption may not hold. For the cohort, immune exposure information was limited to CMV serostatus. In vitro tests confirmed that three of the cytomegalovirus-associated TCR beta chains recognize cytomegalovirus antigens. A further reported finding was that TCR beta sequences accurately predicted the HLA-A and HLA-B alleles for most subjects in the first cohort. An association between a missense DCLRE1C variant and V-gene and J-gene trimming of TCR beta chains was found in a later genetic analysis and replicated in an independent cohort. Strong co-occurrence of HLA alleles, especially DR and DQ, made assigning TCR associations to individual alleles difficult. Broadly in line with IMGT annotations, most TCR beta V segments showed up in productive rearrangements about 87% or about 30% of the time in an earlier analysis of under 700 of the donors. This cohort had only TCR beta chains sequenced, and the lack of alpha or paired-chain data limited which features could be detected. Because HLA typing was missing for some donors at each locus, association tests included only the typed subset.

The cohort consisted of fewer than 700 healthy bone marrow donors. At the time of sampling, all cohort members were nominally healthy, though unrecorded immune exposures were likely present. The donor was CMV seronegative and belonged to the group of 352 seronegative cohort members. Each donor provided a peripheral blood sample, and peripheral blood mononuclear cells were used for TCR beta sequencing. Genomic DNA was extracted from the blood cell samples with the Qiagen DNeasy Blood Extraction Kit. Taken from cysteine to phenylalanine, the CDR3 has 15 residues. Just the 45-base CDR3 DNA is kept, in frame starting at base 1. The germline V gene (reference sequence) gives CDR1 as SGHNT and CDR2 as YYREEE. Trimming at the junction amounts to 6 bases on V and 2 bases on J, and the germline ends lie 16 bases apart.

Sequences were obtained from PBMCs. This receptor chain uses TRBV5-4 and TRBJ2-3; the D gene identity is not certain. This TCR came from a woman between 35 and 50 years old in good health and CMV-seronegative. The CDR3 in this case is CASTHATEDTDTQYF. The DNA sequence reads TGTGCCAGCACTCACGCGACCGAGGACACAGATACGCAGTATTTT.